The TCR beta chain described here comes from a study of shared clonotypes between healthy human individuals. Donors comprised only Caucasian adults living in Nashville, Tennessee. Researchers partitioned CD4+ cells into CD45RA+ naive and CD45RA-negative memory subsets. V was cut by 3 bases and J by 6 bases, with 6 bases left in between. CDR3 length: 11 amino acids. Germline CDR1 DFQATT, CDR2 SNEGSKA (reference sequence). As for this clone: Other DNA sequences from this sample encode an identical CDR3 as well.

Sorted-subset replicate PCRs used about 0.2 ug of genomic DNA. This amount corresponded to 25,000 to 30,000 T cell genomes. Here immunoSEQ multiplex PCR was the method, and the copy in TCRdb shows in-frame clones only, minus some. The sample holds 2 million to 2.5 million clones; about 92% are singletons and the top ten take 0.39%. The rearrangement links TRBV20-1 to TRBJ2-1, with D unclear. This receptor was taken from a young man in good health. Some clones in this sample may be carry-over from other donors' samples. The sequencing sample was made of naive CD4+ T cells from PBMCs. Subset described: CD45RA+ positively selected. CDR3 bases: TGCAGTGCTAGGGCCCCCAATGAGCAGTTCTTC. This encodes CSARAPNEQFF.